The 5 T cell receptor beta chains presented below share a single source sample, sequenced in a study of OX40 agonist ivuxolimab in advanced cancers. Data came from immunoSEQ multiplex PCR; TCRdb stores just in-frame clones and leaves some out. The data show about 49,000 clones, roughly 85% seen once. The starting material was CD4+ or CD8+ T cells sorted from blood, obtained in a trial of the OX40 agonist ivuxolimab. Receptors were obtained from an adult with an advanced solid tumor such as melanoma, head and neck, liver or kidney cancer.

This chain joins TRBV15 and TRBJ2-3; D tentatively reads TRBD1 or TRBD2 (5 bases each). This CDR3 spans 17 amino acids. Between the trimmed V and J ends, which lost 2 bases and 2 bases, there was a span of 17 bases. Germline lookup yields CDR1 LNHNV and CDR2 YYDKDF (reference sequence). CDR3 region: CATSRLPRDGITDTQYF. The CDR3 bases are TGTGCCACCAGCAGACTTCCCCGGGACGGAATCACAGATACGCAGTATTTT.

The chain is built from TRBV15 and TRBJ1-4, with a weak D call TRBD1 (5 bases). Per germline, CDR1 LNHNV and CDR2 YYDKDF (reference sequence). Trimming took off 3 bases at V and 4 bases at J, with 18 bases between the two ends. The CDR3 spans 17 residues. The CDR3 is CATSSSYIRDHNEKLFF. For the CDR3, the DNA is TGTGCCACCAGCAGTAGTTATATCAGGGACCATAATGAAAAACTGTTTTTT.

This chain links TRBV25-1 with TRBJ2-2; TRBD1 matches at 9 bases. The germline V gene has CDR1 MGHDK and CDR2 SYGVNS. With V trimmed by 11 bases and J by 5 bases, 6 bases remained unmatched. The length of the CDR3 is 13 residues. The CDR3 here is CASGQGSTGELFF. The CDR3 nucleotides are TGTGCCTCCGGACAGGGGAGTACCGGGGAGCTGTTTTTT.

The CDR3 here is CASLGGYGYTF. In DNA, the CDR3 is TGTGCCAGCCTAGGAGGCTATGGCTACACCTTC. The chain recombines TRBV10-3 with TRBJ1-2; D not resolved. Germline V gene lookup returns CDR1 ENHRY and CDR2 SYGVKD. Trimming stripped 10 bases from V and 4 bases from J, with 10 bases between. The length of the CDR3 is 11 residues.

The rearrangement uses TRBV10-2 and TRBJ2-3; 9 positions match TRBD2. Germline V gene data show CDR1 as WSHSY and CDR2 as SAAADI. This CDR3 has 16 residues. V gave up 3 bases and J gave up 2 bases; unmatched junction bases: 6. Here the CDR3 reads CASSDWTSASTDTQYF. CDR3 nucleotide sequence: TGCGCCAGCAGTGATTGGACTAGCGCTTCCACAGATACGCAGTATTTT.